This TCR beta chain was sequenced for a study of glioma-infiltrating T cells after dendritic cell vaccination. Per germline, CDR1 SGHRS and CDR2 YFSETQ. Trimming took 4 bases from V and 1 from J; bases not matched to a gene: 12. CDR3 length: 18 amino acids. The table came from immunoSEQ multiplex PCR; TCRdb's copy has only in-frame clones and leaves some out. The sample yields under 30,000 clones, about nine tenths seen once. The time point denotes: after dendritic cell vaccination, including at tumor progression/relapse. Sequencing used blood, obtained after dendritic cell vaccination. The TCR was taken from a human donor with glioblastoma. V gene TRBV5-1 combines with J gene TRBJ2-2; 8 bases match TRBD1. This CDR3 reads CASSLGQGTFLNTGELFF. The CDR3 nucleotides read TGCGCCAGCAGCCTAGGACAGGGAACCTTTCTGAACACCGGGGAGCTGTTTTTT. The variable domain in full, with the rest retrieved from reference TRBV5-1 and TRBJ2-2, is KAGVTQTPRYLIKTRGQQVTLSCSPISGHRSVSWYQQTPGQGLQFLFEYFSETQRNKGNFPGRFSGRQFSNSRSEMNVSTLELGDSALYLCASSLGQGTFLNTGELFFGEGSRLTVL.